A single sample gave rise to the 24 T cell receptor beta chains below, sequenced in a study of yellow fever vaccine responses in identical twins. TCRdb recomputed calls from the RT-PCR reads with MiXCR, one row per CDR3 protein. The sample records some 810 distinct CDR3 sequences, under 90% being singletons. The sequencing used T cells from blood (PBMCs), unsorted or a sorted subset (not recorded which), collected before or after yellow fever vaccination (not recorded which). The source is a female donor who received the yellow fever vaccine.

This clonotype occurred once. The chain recombines TRBV6-1 with TRBJ2-1; no firm D call. The CDR3 covers 11 residues. The V gene lost 6 bases and the J gene lost 5 bases, with 5 bases spanning the gap. The germline CDR1 and CDR2 sequences are MNHNS and SASEGT. The CDR3 loop reads CASSSDNEQFF. CDR3 nucleotides: TGTGCCAGCAGCTCTGACAATGAGCAGTTCTTC.

The J gene is TRBJ1-4, the V gene TRBV24-1, with 8 bases that match TRBD1. Germline V gene lookup returns CDR1 KGHDR and CDR2 SFDVKD. Trimming took 5 bases from V and 7 from J; bases not matched to a gene: 5. CDR3 size: 14 residues. Written as DNA, the CDR3 is TGTGCCACCAGTGGACAGGGGAGTGGTGAAAAACTGTTTTTT. It codes for CATSGQGSGEKLFF.

This chain links TRBV5-1 with TRBJ2-2; D is undetermined. This CDR3 is built from 16 residues. The V and J ends lost 0 bases and 3 bases respectively, with 12 bases between them. The germline gives CDR1 SGHRS, CDR2 YFSETQ. CDR3 in DNA: TGCGCCAGCAGCTTGGTTGGGCGAAGAGACACCGGGGAGCTGTTTTTT. Translation: CASSLVGRRDTGELFF.

V gene TRBV7-2 combines with J gene TRBJ2-7, with D possibly being TRBD1 (6 bases). Per germline, CDR1 SGHTA and CDR2 FQGNSA. V lost 5 bases, J lost 3 bases, and 11 bases lay in between. CDR3 length equals 13 residues. The CDR3 DNA follows: TGTGCCAGCAGCCTCGCGACAGGCTACGAGCAGTACTTC. It specifies CASSLATGYEQYF. Variable domain in full (rest from reference TRBV7-2 and TRBJ2-7): GAGVSQSPSNKVTEKGKDVELRCDPISGHTALYWYRQSLGQGLEFLIYFQGNSAPDKSGLPSDRFSAERTGGSVSTLTIQRTQQEDSAVYLCASSLATGYEQYFGPGTRLTVT.

This clonotype was detected once. The chain is built from TRBV4-2 and TRBJ1-1; D gene uncertain. This CDR3 has 14 residues. The V end lost 1 base, the J end lost 2 bases, and 8 bases lay between the germline ends. The germline V gene has CDR1 LGHNA and CDR2 YNFKEQ. This CDR3 is CASSQGEANTEAFF. The DNA for the CDR3 is TGTGCCAGCAGCCAAGGGGAAGCCAACACTGAAGCTTTCTTT.

This clonotype turned up a few times. The V and J genes are TRBV15 and TRBJ2-5; D gene ambiguous. V was pared by 1 base and J by 3 bases, with 9 bases between. CDR3 length: 14 amino acids. Germline loops: CDR1 LNHNV, CDR2 YYDKDF (reference sequence). CDR3 region: CATSRVRAEETQYF. CDR3 nucleotides: TGTGCCACCAGCAGAGTCCGGGCAGAAGAGACCCAGTACTTC.

The chain carries TRBV20-1 and TRBJ1-3; D perhaps matches TRBD1 (6 bases). V was shortened by 3 bases and J by 2 bases, with 8 bases between the two germline ends. CDR1 is DFQATT and CDR2 is SNEGSKA in the germline V gene (reference sequence). There are 13 residues in the CDR3. CDR3 in amino acids: CSARQGTGNTIYF. The DNA for the CDR3 is TGCAGTGCTAGGCAGGGGACTGGAAACACCATATATTTT.

The chain has TRBV15 and TRBJ2-1; D gene unclear. The CDR3 sequence is 17 residues long. Trimming pared 9 bases from V and 0 bases from J, leaving 21 bases between. The germline CDR1 and CDR2 sequences are LNHNV and YYDKDF (reference sequence). CDR3 region: CATKAQGYPSSYNEQFF. The CDR3 nucleotides are TGTGCCACTAAGGCGCAAGGATACCCTAGCTCCTACAATGAGCAGTTCTTC.

In this sample, this clonotype turned up a few times. V is TRBV27 and J is TRBJ2-7; D not certain. The CDR3 contains 15 residues. Per the germline V gene, CDR1 is MNHEY and CDR2 is SMNVEV (reference sequence). Deletions cut 1 base from V and 6 bases from J, with 16 bases between. Here the CDR3 DNA reads TGTGCCAGCAGTTTATTACCCCTCCCAAATGGCGAGCAGTACGTC. This sequence encodes CASSLLPLPNGEQYV.

The J gene is TRBJ2-1, the V gene TRBV4-2, with D possibly called TRBD1 or TRBD2 (6 bases each). V was clipped by 0 bases and J by 6 bases, with 12 bases between them. CDR3 length equals 15 residues. The V gene's germline CDR1 is LGHNA and CDR2 YNFKEQ. CDR3 nucleotide sequence: TGTGCCAGCAGCCAAGAAGGGGGGAGGTCCAATGAGCAGTTCTTC. Translated: CASSQEGGRSNEQFF.

The gene calls are TRBV3-1 and TRBJ2-5; the D gene is possibly TRBD1 (5 bases). The CDR3 has 15 amino acids. Per germline, CDR1 LGHDT and CDR2 YNNKEL (reference sequence). The V end was cut by 0 bases, the J end by 7 bases, with 15 bases between. The CDR3 is CASSQDYGVGATQYF. In DNA form, the CDR3 reads TGTGCCAGCAGCCAAGATTATGGGGTTGGGGCGACCCAGTACTTC.

This clonotype has only one observation. V is TRBV4-1 and J is TRBJ2-1, with no clear D. The CDR3 is made up of 16 amino acids. V lost 2 bases and J lost 6, with 17 bases in between. The germline gives CDR1 MGHRA, CDR2 YSYEKL. In DNA, the CDR3 is TGCGCCAGCAGCCAATCGGGCGGACCCACCGTCAATGAGCAGTTCTTC. Translation: CASSQSGGPTVNEQFF.

The DNA of the CDR3 is TGCGCCAGCAGCCAAGTAGGGAAGGGGAACACTGAAGCTTTCTTT. Translated: CASSQVGKGNTEAFF. The chain employs TRBV4-1 and TRBJ1-1, with D uncertain. With 1 base removed from V and 1 base from J, the gap between germline ends came to 10 bases. Germline V gene data show CDR1 as MGHRA and CDR2 as YSYEKL. This CDR3 is 15 amino acids long.

The chain joins TRBV4-1 to TRBJ1-2; no reliable D call. Germline V CDR1 and CDR2: MGHRA, YSYEKL. CDR3 size: 16 residues. V lost 1 base and J lost 0, with 12 bases in between. This CDR3 is CASSQVPPGTNYGYTF. CDR3 bases: TGCGCCAGCAGCCAAGTCCCCCCGGGAACTAACTATGGCTACACCTTC.

V usage is TRBV11-1 and J usage is TRBJ2-7; D gene uncertain. The CDR3 is 11 residues long. V lost 6 bases to trimming and J lost 3 bases, with 6 bases between them. Germline CDR1 is SGHAT and CDR2 is FQDESV (reference sequence). The CDR3 nucleotides are TGTGCCAGCAGGGGCCTCTACGAGCAGTACTTC. Encoded protein: CASRGLYEQYF.

The rearrangement links TRBV11-1 to TRBJ1-4; D gene ambiguous. The V end was cut by 0 bases, the J end by 8 bases, with 10 bases between. The CDR3 is made up of 14 amino acids. CDR1 is SGHAT, CDR2 FQDESV, per germline (reference sequence). CDR3 coding DNA: TGTGCCAGCAGCTTAGCGGGTCCCAGCGAAAAACTGTTTTTT. It encodes CASSLAGPSEKLFF.

This clonotype was picked up one time. The J gene is TRBJ2-1, the V gene TRBV20-1; maybe TRBD2 (6 bases). Deletions cut 0 bases from V and 4 bases from J, with 16 bases between. The CDR3 spans 16 residues. Germline V gene data show CDR1 as DFQATT and CDR2 as SNEGSKA (reference sequence). CDR3 amino acids: CSAREPTGSRYNEQFF. The CDR3 DNA reads TGCAGTGCTAGAGAACCCACCGGGAGTCGGTACAATGAGCAGTTCTTC.

The chain combines TRBV30 with TRBJ1-5; no clear D gene. The CDR3 is 16 amino acids. Germline V CDR1 and CDR2: GTSNPN, SVGIG (reference sequence). Trimming left V 0 bases short and J 0 bases short, with 12 bases between. In DNA form, the CDR3 reads TGTGCCTGGAGTGTCGTAGGTAGCCTTAGCAATCAGCCCCAGCATTTT. This encodes CAWSVVGSLSNQPQHF.

J is TRBJ2-2 and V is TRBV5-1; TRBD1 matches at 10 bases. From germline, CDR1 is SGHRS and CDR2 YFSETQ. The CDR3 has 15 residues. V gave up 5 bases and J gave up 8 bases; unmatched junction bases: 9. The CDR3 is CASRETGGATGELFF. CDR3 DNA sequence: TGCGCCAGCAGGGAGACAGGGGGCGCAACGGGGGAGCTGTTTTTT.

In this sample, this clonotype turned up once. The chain employs TRBV4-1 and TRBJ1-1; 11 nucleotides line up with TRBD1. V lost 4 bases, J lost 6 bases, and 7 bases stayed unmatched. The CDR3 consists of 15 residues. CDR1 and CDR2 (germline): MGHRA, YSYEKL. CDR3 sequence reads: CASSLDRGLLAEAFF. The CDR3 bases are TGCGCCAGCAGCCTGGACAGGGGGCTTTTGGCTGAAGCTTTCTTT.

The chain has TRBV6-1 and TRBJ2-1; 11 nucleotides line up with TRBD2. J was trimmed by 9 bases and V by 7 bases; bases with no gene match: 11. This CDR3 comprises 15 residues. Germline CDR1 and CDR2: MNHNS and SASEGT. The CDR3 protein is CASTKLAGASGEQFF. CDR3 nucleotides: TGTGCCAGCACCAAACTAGCGGGAGCTTCAGGTGAGCAGTTCTTC.

The chain combines TRBV10-1 with TRBJ1-4, with a weak D call TRBD1 (6 bases). V lost 3 bases, J lost 8 bases, and 13 bases lay in between. The CDR3 has 14 residues. Germline V lookup: CDR1 WNHNN, CDR2 SYGVQD (reference sequence). The CDR3 bases are TGCGCCAGCAGTGAAACAGGGCGAGGGGAAAAACTGTTTTTT. Its translation is CASSETGRGEKLFF.

V usage is TRBV13 and J usage is TRBJ2-5, with TRBD1 identical over 9 bases. Germline CDR1 PRHDT, CDR2 FYEKMQ (reference sequence). This CDR3 has 14 amino acids. V shed 5 bases, J shed 4 bases, and the junction held 5 bases outside the gene matches. CDR3 coding DNA: TGTGCCAGCAGCGATACAGGGGGCCCAGAGACCCAGTACTTC. Translated: CASSDTGGPETQYF. Drawing the rest from reference TRBV13 and TRBJ2-5, the complete variable domain is AAGVIQSPRHLIKEKRETATLKCYPIPRHDTVYWYQQGPGQDPQFLISFYEKMQSDKGSIPDRFSAQQFSDYHSELNMSSLELGDSALYFCASSDTGGPETQYFGPGTRLLVL.

The CDR3: CASSSSPTGHNEQFF. The CDR3 bases are TGTGCCAGCAGTTCGTCCCCCACGGGTCACAATGAGCAGTTCTTC. The chain is built from TRBV6-2 or TRBV6-3 and TRBJ2-1; D uncertain. CDR1 is MNHEY, CDR2 SVGEGT, per germline. This CDR3 spans 15 amino acids. Trimming took off 4 bases at V and 5 bases at J, with 15 bases between the two ends.